Included here is one T cell receptor beta chain sequence, with context. This record comes from a study of shared clonotypes between healthy human individuals. Original data processing: In the immunoSEQ data, sequences were junction-only and lacked quality scores, so filtering differed. Sequencing was performed with immunoSEQ multiplex PCR; in TCRdb, only in-frame clones are kept and a portion is missing. Clone size and the V and J calls come from that table; the DNA yielded D and trimming. The table has approximately 740,000 clones, under 80% seen once. V lost 4 bases, J lost 4 bases, and 11 bases lay in between. This CDR3 has 13 residues. Germline V lookup: CDR1 SNHLY, CDR2 FYNNEI. Every donor was a Caucasian adult from Nashville, Tennessee.

The chain combines TRBV2 with TRBJ2-7; D call uncertain. This sequence originates from a woman in her twenties or thirties in good health. Material for sequencing was memory CD4+ T cells sorted from blood. Subset reported: CD45RA-negative fraction. CDR3 loop: CASSGPLGYEQYF. CDR3 DNA sequence: TGTGCCAGCAGTGGCCCCTTAGGGTACGAGCAGTACTTC. The whole variable domain, remainder taken from reference TRBV2 and TRBJ2-7, is EPEVTQTPSHQVTQMGQEVILRCVPISNHLYFYWYRQILGQKVEFLVSFYNNEISEKSEIFDDQFSVERPDGSNFTLKIRSTKLEDSAMYFCASSGPLGYEQYFGPGTRLTVT.